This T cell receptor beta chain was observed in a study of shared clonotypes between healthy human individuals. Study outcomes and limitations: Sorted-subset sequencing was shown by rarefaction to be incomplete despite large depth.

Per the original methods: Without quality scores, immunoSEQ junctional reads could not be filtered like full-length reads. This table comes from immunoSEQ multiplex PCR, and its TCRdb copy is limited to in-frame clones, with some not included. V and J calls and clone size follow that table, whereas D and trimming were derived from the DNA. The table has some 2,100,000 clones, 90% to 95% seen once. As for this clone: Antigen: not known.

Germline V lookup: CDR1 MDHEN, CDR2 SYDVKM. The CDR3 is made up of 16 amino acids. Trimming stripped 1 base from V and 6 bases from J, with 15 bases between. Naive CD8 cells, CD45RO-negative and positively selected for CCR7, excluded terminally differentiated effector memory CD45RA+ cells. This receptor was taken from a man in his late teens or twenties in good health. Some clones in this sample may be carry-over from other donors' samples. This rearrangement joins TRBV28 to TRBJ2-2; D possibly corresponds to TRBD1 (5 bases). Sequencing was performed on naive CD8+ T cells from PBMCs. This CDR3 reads CASSLSHGRAAGELFF. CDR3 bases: TGTGCCAGCAGTTTATCCCACGGCAGGGCCGCCGGGGAGCTGTTTTTT.